A selection of T cell receptor beta chains follows, all from one sample in a study of regulatory T cells in long-lasting Graves disease. From the multiplex PCR reads, TCRdb called clonotypes with MiXCR, one entry per CDR3 protein. The sample yields 440,000 or so distinct CDR3 sequences, roughly 15% seen once. These sequences were also reported in another study, on T cells in Graves' hyperthyroidism and ophthalmopathy.

Here the sequenced sample was peripheral blood mononuclear cells (PBMCs), taken at new diagnosis, from a patient treated with antithyroid drugs. These receptors were collected from a woman aged 30 to 39 with Graves disease. Both conserved end residues are part of each CDR3. The size entry is marked missing in some rows and otherwise reads once, few, many or a size class.

abundance: few; v_gene: TRBV19; CDR3aa: CASSIDQGTGELFF
abundance: NA; v_gene: TRBV29-1; CDR3aa: CSVPIRGLYGYTF
abundance: many; v_gene: TRBV29-1; CDR3aa: CSERTSSTDTQYF
abundance: many; v_gene: TRBV5-1; CDR3aa: CASSLWSDEQFF
abundance: few; v_gene: TRBV7-9; CDR3aa: CASSPRLAGGRNEQFF
abundance: few; v_gene: TRBV6-2/TRBV6-3; CDR3aa: CASSYSKVGGGTQTSGRAYEQYF
abundance: many; v_gene: TRBV20-1; CDR3aa: CSARTFNHGNEQFF
abundance: NA; v_gene: TRBV20-1; CDR3aa: CSARVELSGAEQYF
abundance: many; v_gene: TRBV7-9; CDR3aa: CASTKDRLGYGYTF
abundance: NA; v_gene: TRBV6-2/TRBV6-3; CDR3aa: CASSSSSGTSGRALYNEQFF
abundance: NA; v_gene: TRBV6-2/TRBV6-3; CDR3aa: CASSYHALAGNFNEQFF
abundance: NA; v_gene: TRBV6-1; CDR3aa: CASNLGSEQFF
abundance: many; v_gene: TRBV30; CDR3aa: CAWSTGLATGELFF
abundance: few; v_gene: TRBV6-1; CDR3aa: CASSSTGQEAYEQYF
abundance: many; v_gene: TRBV2; CDR3aa: CASKEEETQYF
abundance: many; v_gene: TRBV7-2; CDR3aa: CASSLRNTDTQYF
abundance: many; v_gene: TRBV3-1; CDR3aa: CASSHFKAEAFF
abundance: many; v_gene: TRBV20-1; CDR3aa: CSASTNYEQYF
abundance: many; v_gene: TRBV6-1; CDR3aa: CASSGGDSYNEQFF
abundance: NA; v_gene: TRBV19; CDR3aa: CASSLLAGGPNEQFF
abundance: many; v_gene: TRBV11-2; CDR3aa: CASSLKWVPMGYEQYF
abundance: many; v_gene: TRBV7-2; CDR3aa: CASSLRTSGRVAYNEQFF
abundance: NA; v_gene: TRBV6-1; CDR3aa: CASSEYSGSNQPQHF
abundance: many; v_gene: TRBV15; CDR3aa: CATSTGSSYNEQFF
abundance: many; v_gene: TRBV5-1; CDR3aa: CASIAGTGRSGELFF
abundance: few; v_gene: TRBV7-8; CDR3aa: CASGQGVDEQYF
abundance: few; v_gene: TRBV6-4; CDR3aa: CASSYPSIPRGGHTDTQYF
abundance: NA; v_gene: TRBV7-9; CDR3aa: CASALGREGQIF
abundance: few; v_gene: TRBV20-1; CDR3aa: CSALQQGSGANVLTF
abundance: NA; v_gene: TRBV3-1; CDR3aa: CASSQDLDPRPLHF
abundance: many; v_gene: TRBV7-9; CDR3aa: CASSLWDWTSDNNEQFF
abundance: NA; v_gene: TRBV5-8; CDR3aa: CASSFPGSIGRNEQFF
abundance: few; v_gene: TRBV27; CDR3aa: CASSPLPTSGRAFGQETQYF
abundance: many; v_gene: TRBV18; CDR3aa: CASSQGLAGPNEQFF
abundance: many; v_gene: TRBV28; CDR3aa: CASSVGASGLYEQYF
abundance: few; v_gene: TRBV5-1; CDR3aa: CASSPNRDRGQETQYF
abundance: NA; v_gene: TRBV5-1; CDR3aa: CASSLARATADVGANVLTF
abundance: NA; v_gene: TRBV5-4; CDR3aa: CASSLVHRGENEQYF
abundance: few; v_gene: TRBV28; CDR3aa: CAGGSLGNYGYTF
abundance: many; v_gene: TRBV6-1; CDR3aa: CASSEEGSYEQYF
abundance: many; v_gene: TRBV5-1; CDR3aa: CASRGLQGANTEAFF
abundance: many; v_gene: TRBV28; CDR3aa: CAGIGTGRREQYF
abundance: many; v_gene: TRBV9; CDR3aa: CASSAQGGSTDTQYF
abundance: many; v_gene: TRBV20-1; CDR3aa: CSASAGRGEQYF
abundance: NA; v_gene: TRBV20-1; CDR3aa: CSARLPALNTDTQYF
abundance: NA; v_gene: TRBV4-1; CDR3aa: CASSSTESSGTIYEQFF